This T cell receptor beta chain was sequenced in a study of blood T cell repertoires in COVID-19. Generated by immunoSEQ multiplex PCR, the TCRdb table keeps only in-frame clones and is missing some. The sample consists of around 50,000 clones, around 73% of them appearing once. Germline V gene lookup returns CDR1 GTSNPN and CDR2 SVGIG (reference sequence). V was shortened by 5 bases and J by 0 bases, with 5 bases between the two germline ends. The CDR3 totals 13 residues. This TCR came from a woman between 45 and 65 years old with acute COVID-19. The J gene is TRBJ2-6, the V gene TRBV30; no firm D call. The sample was PBMCs or T cells enriched from blood (not recorded which). The CDR3 coding sequence is TGTGCCTGGGACAACTCTGGGGCCAACGTCCTGACTTTC. Its protein product is CAWDNSGANVLTF. Drawing the rest from reference TRBV30 and TRBJ2-6, the complete variable domain is SQTIHQWPATLVQPVGSPLSLECTVEGTSNPNLYWYRQAAGRGLQLLFYSVGIGQISSEVPQNLSASRPQDRQFILSSKKLLLSDSGFYLCAWDNSGANVLTFGAGSRLTVL.